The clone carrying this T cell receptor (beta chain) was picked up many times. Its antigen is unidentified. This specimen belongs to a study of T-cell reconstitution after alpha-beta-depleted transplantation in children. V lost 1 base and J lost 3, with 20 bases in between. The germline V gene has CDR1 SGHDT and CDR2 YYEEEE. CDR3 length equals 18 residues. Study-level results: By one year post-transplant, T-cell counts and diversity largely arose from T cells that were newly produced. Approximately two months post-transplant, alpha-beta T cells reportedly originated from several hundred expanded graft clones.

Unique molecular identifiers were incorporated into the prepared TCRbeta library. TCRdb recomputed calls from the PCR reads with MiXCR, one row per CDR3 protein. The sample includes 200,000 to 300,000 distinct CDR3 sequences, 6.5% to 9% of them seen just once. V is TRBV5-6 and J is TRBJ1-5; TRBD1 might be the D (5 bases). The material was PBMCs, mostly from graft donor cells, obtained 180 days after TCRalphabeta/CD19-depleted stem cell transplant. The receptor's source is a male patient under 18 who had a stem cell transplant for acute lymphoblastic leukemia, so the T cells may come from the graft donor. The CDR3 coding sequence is TGTGCCAGCAGCTTGACGGGACGGAGTCATCTGTTCAATCAGCCCCAGCATTTT. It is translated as CASSLTGRSHLFNQPQHF.